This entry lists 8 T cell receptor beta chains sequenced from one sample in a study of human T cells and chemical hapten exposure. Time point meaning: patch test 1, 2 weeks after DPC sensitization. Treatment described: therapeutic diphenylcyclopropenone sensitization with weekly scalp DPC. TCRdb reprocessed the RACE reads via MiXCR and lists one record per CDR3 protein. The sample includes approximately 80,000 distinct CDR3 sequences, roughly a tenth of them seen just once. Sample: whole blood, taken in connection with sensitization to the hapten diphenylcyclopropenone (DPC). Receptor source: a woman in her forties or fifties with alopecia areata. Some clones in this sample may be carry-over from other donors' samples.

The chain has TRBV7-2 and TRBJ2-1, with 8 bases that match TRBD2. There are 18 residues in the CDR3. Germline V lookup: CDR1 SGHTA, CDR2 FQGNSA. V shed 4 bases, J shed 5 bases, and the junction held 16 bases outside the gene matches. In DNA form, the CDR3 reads TGTGCCAGCAGCTCCAGTATAAGTCTCACTAGCGGAAACAATGAGCAGTTCTTC. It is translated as CASSSSISLTSGNNEQFF.

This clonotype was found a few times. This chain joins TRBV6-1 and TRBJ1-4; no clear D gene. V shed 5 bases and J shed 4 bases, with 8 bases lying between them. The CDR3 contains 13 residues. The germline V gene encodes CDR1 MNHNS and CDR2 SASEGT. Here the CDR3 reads CASSQVYNEKLFF. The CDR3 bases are TGTGCCAGCAGTCAGGTCTATAATGAAAAACTGTTTTTT.

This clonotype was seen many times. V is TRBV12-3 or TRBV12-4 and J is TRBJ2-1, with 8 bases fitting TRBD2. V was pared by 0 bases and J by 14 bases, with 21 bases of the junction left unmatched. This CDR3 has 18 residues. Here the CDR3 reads CASSLARRVIAGFRREFF. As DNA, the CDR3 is TGTGCCAGCAGTTTAGCGCGACGGGTGATAGCGGGGTTTAGACGGGAGTTCTTC.

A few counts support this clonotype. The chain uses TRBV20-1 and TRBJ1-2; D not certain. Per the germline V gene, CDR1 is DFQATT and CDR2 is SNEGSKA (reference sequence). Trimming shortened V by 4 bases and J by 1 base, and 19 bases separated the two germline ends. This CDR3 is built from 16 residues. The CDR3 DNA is TGCAGTGCTACACCCGGAGGGTCTCCTTTTAACTATGGCTACACCTTC. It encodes CSATPGGSPFNYGYTF.

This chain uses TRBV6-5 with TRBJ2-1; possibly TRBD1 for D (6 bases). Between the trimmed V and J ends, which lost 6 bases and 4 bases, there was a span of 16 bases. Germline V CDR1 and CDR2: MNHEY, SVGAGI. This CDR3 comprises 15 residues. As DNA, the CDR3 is TGTGCCAGCAGCAAGACAGGCCGTAGTTACAATGAGCAGTTCTTC. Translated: CASSKTGRSYNEQFF.

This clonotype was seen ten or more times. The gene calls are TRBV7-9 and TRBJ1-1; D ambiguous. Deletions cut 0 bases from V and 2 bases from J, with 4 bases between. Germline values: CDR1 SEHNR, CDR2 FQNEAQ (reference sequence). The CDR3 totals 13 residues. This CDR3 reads CASSLALNTEAFF. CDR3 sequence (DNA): TGTGCCAGCAGCTTAGCGCTCAACACTGAAGCTTTCTTT.

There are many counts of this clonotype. The CDR3 here is CASSPTGYNEQFF. CDR3 sequence (DNA): TGCGCCAGCAGCCCTACGGGGTACAATGAGCAGTTCTTC. The chain couples TRBV5-1 to TRBJ2-1; maybe TRBD2 (5 bases). Germline values: CDR1 SGHRS, CDR2 YFSETQ. Trimming stripped 4 bases from V and 4 bases from J, with 9 bases between. This CDR3 contains 13 residues.

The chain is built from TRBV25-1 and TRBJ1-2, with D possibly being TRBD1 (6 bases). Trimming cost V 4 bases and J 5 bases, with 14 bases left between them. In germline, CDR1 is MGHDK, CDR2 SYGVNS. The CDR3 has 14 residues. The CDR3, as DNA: TGTGCCAGCAGTGGTAACAGGGAGAGGTATGGCTACACCTTC. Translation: CASSGNRERYGYTF.